What follows describes a single T cell receptor beta chain. Its antigen remains unidentified. This sample stems from a study of T cell responses to AZD1222 COVID-19 vaccine. The study, taken as a whole, reports: It should be noted that donors were predominantly white British and more often female, and clonal diversity was possibly underestimated.

Here immunoSEQ multiplex PCR was the method, and the copy in TCRdb shows in-frame clones only, minus some. This sample has hundreds of thousands of clones, with approximately 94% found just once. The clonotype comes from an adult who received the AZD1222 COVID-19 vaccine. The sequenced sample was peripheral blood, obtained 28 days after the second AZD1222 dose.

CDR3 sequence (DNA): TGTGCCAGCAGCTCCCCGGGTATAGAGGACTACACCTTC. It translates to CASSSPGIEDYTF. The V and J genes are TRBV5-6 and TRBJ1-2; no clear D. With 3 bases removed from V and 10 bases from J, the gap between germline ends came to 16 bases. The CDR3 runs to 13 residues. Germline values: CDR1 SGHDT, CDR2 YYEEEE.